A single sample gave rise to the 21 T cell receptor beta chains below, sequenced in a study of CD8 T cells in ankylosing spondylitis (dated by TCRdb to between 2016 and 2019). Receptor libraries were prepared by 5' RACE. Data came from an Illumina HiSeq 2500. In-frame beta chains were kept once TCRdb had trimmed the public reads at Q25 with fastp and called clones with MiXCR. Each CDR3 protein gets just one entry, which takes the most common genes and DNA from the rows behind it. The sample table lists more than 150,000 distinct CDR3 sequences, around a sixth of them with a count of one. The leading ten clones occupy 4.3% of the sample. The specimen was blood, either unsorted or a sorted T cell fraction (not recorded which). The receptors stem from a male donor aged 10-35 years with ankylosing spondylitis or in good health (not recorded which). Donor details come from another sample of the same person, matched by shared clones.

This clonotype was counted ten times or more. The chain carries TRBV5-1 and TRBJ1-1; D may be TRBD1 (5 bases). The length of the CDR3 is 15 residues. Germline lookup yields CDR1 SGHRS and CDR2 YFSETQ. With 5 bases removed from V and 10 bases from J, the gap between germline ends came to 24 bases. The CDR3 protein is CASRKNRDASGGAFF. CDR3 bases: TGCGCCAGCAGGAAAAACCGGGACGCCTCCGGGGGAGCTTTCTTT.

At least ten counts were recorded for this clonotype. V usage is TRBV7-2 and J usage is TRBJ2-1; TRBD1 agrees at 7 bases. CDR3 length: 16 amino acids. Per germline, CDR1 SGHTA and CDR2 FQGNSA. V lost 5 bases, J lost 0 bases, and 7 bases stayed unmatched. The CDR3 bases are TGTGCCAGCAGCCCGCCGGGACAGAGCTCCTACAATGAGCAGTTCTTC. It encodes CASSPPGQSSYNEQFF.

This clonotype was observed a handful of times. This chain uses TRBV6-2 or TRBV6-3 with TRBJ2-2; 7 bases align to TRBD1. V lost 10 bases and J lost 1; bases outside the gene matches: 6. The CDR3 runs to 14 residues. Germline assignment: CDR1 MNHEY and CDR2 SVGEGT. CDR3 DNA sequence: TGTGCCACGCCGGGGACAGAGAACACCGGGGAGCTGTTTTTT. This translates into CATPGTENTGELFF.

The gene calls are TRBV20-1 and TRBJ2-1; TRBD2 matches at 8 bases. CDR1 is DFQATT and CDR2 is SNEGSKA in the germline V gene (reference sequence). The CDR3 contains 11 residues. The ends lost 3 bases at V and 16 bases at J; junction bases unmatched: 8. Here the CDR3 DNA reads TGCAGTGCTAGGCCGGGGAGCGGGAGTTTCTTC. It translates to CSARPGSGSFF.

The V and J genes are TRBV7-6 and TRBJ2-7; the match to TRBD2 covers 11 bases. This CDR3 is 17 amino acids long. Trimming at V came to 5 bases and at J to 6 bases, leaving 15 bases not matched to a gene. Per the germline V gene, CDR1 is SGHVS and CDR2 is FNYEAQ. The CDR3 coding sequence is TGTGCCAGCAGCCCACAACCCGGTCGACTAGCGGGGCGCGAGCAGTACGTC. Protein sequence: CASSPQPGRLAGREQYV.

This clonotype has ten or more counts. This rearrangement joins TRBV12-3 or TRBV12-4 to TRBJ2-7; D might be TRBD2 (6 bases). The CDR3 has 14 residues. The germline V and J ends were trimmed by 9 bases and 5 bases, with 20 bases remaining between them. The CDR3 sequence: CASNPLGGENEQYF. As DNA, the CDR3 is TGTGCCAGTAACCCCCTGGGGGGAGAAAACGAGCAGTACTTC.

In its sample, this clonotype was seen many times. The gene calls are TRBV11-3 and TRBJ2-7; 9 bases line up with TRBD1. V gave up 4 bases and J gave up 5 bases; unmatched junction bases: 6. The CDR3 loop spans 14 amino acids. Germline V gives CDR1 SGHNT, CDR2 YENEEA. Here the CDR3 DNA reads TGTGCCAGCAGCTCAGGACAGGGGAGGGACGAGCAGTACGTC. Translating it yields CASSSGQGRDEQYV.

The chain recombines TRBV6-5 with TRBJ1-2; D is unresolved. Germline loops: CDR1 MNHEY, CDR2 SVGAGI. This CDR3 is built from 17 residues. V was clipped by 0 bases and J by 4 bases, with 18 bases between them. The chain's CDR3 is CASSYSLRKGSSYGYTF. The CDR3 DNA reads TGTGCCAGCAGTTACTCACTAAGGAAGGGTAGTTCCTATGGCTACACCTTC.

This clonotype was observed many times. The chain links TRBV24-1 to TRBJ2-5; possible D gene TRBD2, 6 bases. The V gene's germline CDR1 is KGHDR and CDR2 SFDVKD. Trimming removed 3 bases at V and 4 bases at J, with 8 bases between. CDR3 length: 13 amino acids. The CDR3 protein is CATSDQAGETQYF. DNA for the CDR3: TGTGCCACCAGTGATCAAGCGGGAGAGACCCAGTACTTC.

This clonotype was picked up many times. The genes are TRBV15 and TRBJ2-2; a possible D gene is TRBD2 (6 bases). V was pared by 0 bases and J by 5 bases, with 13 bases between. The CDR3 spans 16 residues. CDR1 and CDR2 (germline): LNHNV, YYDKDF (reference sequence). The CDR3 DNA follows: TGTGCCACCAGCAGAGATACCGGCGGGATAACCGGGGAGCTGTTTTTT. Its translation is CATSRDTGGITGELFF. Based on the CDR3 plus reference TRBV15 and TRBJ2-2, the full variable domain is DAMVIQNPRYQVTQFGKPVTLSCSQTLNHNVMYWYQQKSSQAPKLLFHYYDKDFNNEADTPDNFQSRRPNTSFCFLDIRSPGLGDTAMYLCATSRDTGGITGELFFGEGSRLTVL.

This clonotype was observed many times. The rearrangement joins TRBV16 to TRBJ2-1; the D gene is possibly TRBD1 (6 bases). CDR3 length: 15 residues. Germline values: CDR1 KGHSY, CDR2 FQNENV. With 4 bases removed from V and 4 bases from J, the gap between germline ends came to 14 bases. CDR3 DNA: TGTGCCAGCAGCCCCCTTGTCCAGGGGTACAATGAGCAGTTCTTC. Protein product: CASSPLVQGYNEQFF.

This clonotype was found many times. The CDR3 DNA reads TGTGCCAGCAGCCAACGAGGGAGGATGAGTACGAACACCGGGGAGCTGTTTTTT. Its translation: CASSQRGRMSTNTGELFF. This rearrangement joins TRBV3-1 to TRBJ2-2, with a weak D call TRBD2 (6 bases). The CDR3 sequence is 18 residues long. From germline, CDR1 is LGHDT and CDR2 YNNKEL (reference sequence). V lost 2 bases and J 0 bases, leaving 16 bases between the germline ends.

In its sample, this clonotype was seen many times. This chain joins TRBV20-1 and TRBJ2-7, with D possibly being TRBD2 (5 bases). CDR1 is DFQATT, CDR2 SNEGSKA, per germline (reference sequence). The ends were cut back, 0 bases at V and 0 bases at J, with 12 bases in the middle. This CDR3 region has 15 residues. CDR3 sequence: CSARDLSGSSYEQYF. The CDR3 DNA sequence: TGCAGTGCTAGAGATCTGTCGGGGAGCTCCTACGAGCAGTACTTC.

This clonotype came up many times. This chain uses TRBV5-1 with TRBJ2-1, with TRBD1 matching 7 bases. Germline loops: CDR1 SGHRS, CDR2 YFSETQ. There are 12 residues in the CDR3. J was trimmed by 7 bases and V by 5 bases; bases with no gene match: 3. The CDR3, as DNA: TGCGCCAGCAGTGGGACAGCTAATGAGCAGTTCTTC. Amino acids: CASSGTANEQFF.

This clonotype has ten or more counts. For the CDR3, the DNA is TGTGCCATCAGTGAGTCTCTGCGGGGATACAATGAGCAGTTCTTC. This sequence encodes CAISESLRGYNEQFF. The rearrangement links TRBV10-3 to TRBJ2-1, with D maybe TRBD2 (6 bases). V was shortened by 0 bases and J by 4 bases, with 10 bases between the two germline ends. The V gene's germline CDR1 is ENHRY and CDR2 SYGVKD. The CDR3 is made up of 15 amino acids.

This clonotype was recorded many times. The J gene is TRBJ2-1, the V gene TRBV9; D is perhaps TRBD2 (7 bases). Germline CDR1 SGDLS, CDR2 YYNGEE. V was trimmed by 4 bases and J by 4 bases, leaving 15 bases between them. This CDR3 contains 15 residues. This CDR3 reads CASSPGGGAYNEQFF. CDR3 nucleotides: TGTGCCAGCAGCCCCGGAGGGGGGGCGTACAATGAGCAGTTCTTC. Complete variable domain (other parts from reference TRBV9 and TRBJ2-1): DSGVTQTPKHLITATGQRVTLRCSPRSGDLSVYWYQQSLDQGLQFLIQYYNGEERAKGNILERFSAQQFPDLHSELNLSSLELGDSALYFCASSPGGGAYNEQFFGPGTRLTVL.

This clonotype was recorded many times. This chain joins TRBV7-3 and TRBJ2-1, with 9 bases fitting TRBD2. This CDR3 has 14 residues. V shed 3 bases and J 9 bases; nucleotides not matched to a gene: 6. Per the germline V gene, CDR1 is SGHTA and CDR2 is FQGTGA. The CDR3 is CASSLAGGPTEQFF. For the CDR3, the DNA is TGTGCCAGCAGCTTGGCGGGAGGGCCTACTGAGCAGTTCTTC.

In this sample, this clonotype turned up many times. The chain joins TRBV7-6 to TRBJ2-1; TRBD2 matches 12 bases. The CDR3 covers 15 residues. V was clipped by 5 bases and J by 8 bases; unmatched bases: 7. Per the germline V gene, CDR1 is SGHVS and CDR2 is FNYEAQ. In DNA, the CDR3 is TGTGCCAGCAGCCCCCGGACTAGCGGGATCCATGAGCAGTTCTTC. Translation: CASSPRTSGIHEQFF.

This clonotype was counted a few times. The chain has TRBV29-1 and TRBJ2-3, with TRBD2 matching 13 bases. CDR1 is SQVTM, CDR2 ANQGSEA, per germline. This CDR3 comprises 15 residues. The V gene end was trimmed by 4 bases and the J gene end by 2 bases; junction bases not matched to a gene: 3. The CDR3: CSVGGTSGITDTQYF. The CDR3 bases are TGCAGCGTTGGAGGGACTAGCGGGATCACAGATACGCAGTATTTT.

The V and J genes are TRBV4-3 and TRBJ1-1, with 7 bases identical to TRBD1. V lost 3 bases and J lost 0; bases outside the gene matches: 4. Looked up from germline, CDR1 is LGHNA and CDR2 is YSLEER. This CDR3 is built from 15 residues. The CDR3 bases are TGCGCCAGCAGCCACCGACAGGGCCTGAACACTGAAGCTTTCTTT. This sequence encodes CASSHRQGLNTEAFF.

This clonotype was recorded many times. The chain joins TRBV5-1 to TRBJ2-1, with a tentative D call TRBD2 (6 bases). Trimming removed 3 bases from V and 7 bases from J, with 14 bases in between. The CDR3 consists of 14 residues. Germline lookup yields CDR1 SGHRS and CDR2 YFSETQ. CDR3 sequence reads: CASSYTGAVNEQFF. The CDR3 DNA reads TGCGCCAGCAGCTATACGGGAGCTGTGAATGAGCAGTTCTTC. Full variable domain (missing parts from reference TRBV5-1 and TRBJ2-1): KAGVTQTPRYLIKTRGQQVTLSCSPISGHRSVSWYQQTPGQGLQFLFEYFSETQRNKGNFPGRFSGRQFSNSRSEMNVSTLELGDSALYLCASSYTGAVNEQFFGPGTRLTVL.